The entry below describes one T cell receptor beta chain. Its antigen is currently unknown. Germline values: CDR1 LGHNA, CDR2 YNFKEQ. CDR3 length equals 16 residues. The data originate from a study of T cells expressing NK-cell markers. Overall study: Cells sorted as CD3+CD56+NKG2C+, CD3+CD56+NKG2C- and CD3+CD56-NKG2C+ T cells supplied the TCR beta repertoires. HCMV serostatus: seven of eight sequenced donors positive, one negative. Whole-study findings and limits: For about six donors, the dominant NKG2C+ clonotypes made up roughly 1.0-7.5% of their CD8+ T cells. The HCMV specificity of the expanded NKG2C+ T cell clones stayed unresolved.

From the 5' RACE reads, TCRdb lists one entry per CDR3 protein and no DNA. The sample table sets out almost 450,000 distinct CDR3 sequences. Sample: blood T cells: a sorted CD56 or NKG2C T cell subset, CD4+ or CD8+ T cells, or bulk PBMC T cells (not recorded which). The chain employs TRBV4-2 and TRBJ1-5; TCRdb gives TRBD1 as the D gene, but with no DNA this cannot be confirmed. This receptor was taken from a woman aged 18 to 69 in good health. CDR3 region: CASSQEGGTGNQPQHF.